This T cell receptor (beta chain) was obtained from a study of long-term antiretroviral therapy in people with HIV. Every HIV-positive participant received treatment in the United States. Germline-derived CDR1 and CDR2 are LGHNA and YNFKEQ. CDR3 length: 18 residues. V lost 0 bases and J lost 5; bases outside the gene matches: 13. Study-wide results and limits: Researchers lacked any data on ART adherence, viral resistance or therapy changes. Post-ART, diversity grew, though it stayed under transplant donor control levels.

The assay used was immunoSEQ (version v3.0), run at survey level. Libraries were prepared by immunoSEQ multiplex PCR; TCRdb keeps only in-frame clonotypes and omits some of them. The sample lists fewer than 45,000 clones; roughly four fifths were seen once. As to this clone: The antigen remains unidentified.

The sequenced sample was unsorted PBMCs, obtained 0.3 years after starting antiretroviral therapy. V usage is TRBV4-2 and J usage is TRBJ2-5, with 9 bases identical to TRBD2. The receptor was derived from a man aged 18 to 29 with HIV. CDR3 bases: TGTGCCAGCAGCCAAGATCGGAGCGGGGGGACGCTCGGGGAGACCCAGTACTTC. Translating gives CASSQDRSGGTLGETQYF.